This TCR beta chain emerged from a study of cytomegalovirus exposure and HLA in healthy donors. The study ran its PCR with 60 Vbeta and 13 Jbeta primers. Profiling relied on immunoSEQ multiplex PCR, and the TCRdb table lists in-frame clones only, not all of them. The data show about 120,000 clones, roughly 71% seen once. Whole-study results and caveats: Accurate prediction of HLA-A and HLA-B alleles (for most subjects) was reportedly achieved from TCR beta sequences.

From germline, CDR1 is SNHLY and CDR2 FYNNEI. V trimming: 5 bases; J trimming: 6 bases; junction bases outside the gene matches: 14. This CDR3 has 19 amino acids. About this clone itself: The antigen is unknown.

The sample was PBMCs. The chain links TRBV2 to TRBJ1-6; 12 bases are shared with TRBD1. The sequence came from a middle-aged woman in good health and CMV-seropositive. The CDR3 coding sequence is TGTGCCAGCAGTCTCTTCCAACCCGGGACAGGGGGCGGTAATTCACCCCTCCACTTT. It translates to CASSLFQPGTGGGNSPLHF.